A selection of T cell receptor beta chains follows, all from one sample in a study of molecular identifiers for immune sequencing clone quantification. TCRdb independently ran MiXCR on the PCR reads; one entry per CDR3 protein. This table holds a few hundred thousand distinct CDR3 sequences, roughly 24% found once. The sample was naive CD8+ T cells from blood, with Jurkat cell RNA spiked in. The receptors come from a human donor in good health. Some libraries in this study had Jurkat cell RNA spiked in. The CDR3 runs from the conserved cysteine through the conserved F or W. A D gene is named only where the DNA matches it firmly. Size is stated for part of the rows, as once, few or many counts, or as a class when the clone is expanded.

CDR3: CASSPTGQQETQYF; DNA: TGTGCCAGCAGTCCCACGGGACAGCAAGAGACCCAGTACTTC; size: few; V: TRBV6-6; D: TRBD1; J: TRBJ2-5
CDR3: CASSIASDVTGVYEQYF; DNA: TGTGCCAGTAGTATCGCCTCGGACGTAACGGGGGTTTACGAGCAGTACTTC; size: .; V: TRBV19; D: .; J: TRBJ2-7
CDR3: CAWSVLPSGDTQYF; DNA: TGTGCCTGGAGTGTGCTCCCTAGCGGGGATACGCAGTATTTT; size: many; V: TRBV30; D: TRBD2; J: TRBJ2-3
CDR3: CASSTFSEDYTQYF; DNA: TGTGCCAGCAGTACCTTCTCGGAGGACTATACGCAGTATTTT; size: many; V: TRBV12-3/TRBV12-4; D: .; J: TRBJ2-3
CDR3: CASSDRFETGELFF; DNA: TGTGCCAGCAGTGATCGGTTTGAGACCGGGGAGCTGTTTTTT; size: many; V: TRBV6-1; D: .; J: TRBJ2-2
CDR3: CASSWTGGNSPLPF; DNA: TGTGCCAGCAGTTGGACAGGGGGCAATTCACCCCTCCCCTTT; size: .; V: TRBV12-3/TRBV12-4; D: TRBD1; J: TRBJ1-6
CDR3: CAVRREEKLFF; DNA: TGTGCCGTACGGCGGGAGGAAAAACTGTTTTTT; size: many; V: TRBV28; D: .; J: TRBJ1-4
CDR3: CSAFGLAGSSYEQYF; DNA: TGCAGTGCTTTTGGACTAGCGGGCAGCTCCTACGAGCAGTACTTC; size: .; V: TRBV20-1; D: TRBD2; J: TRBJ2-7
CDR3: CASSYGAGGADTQYF; DNA: TGTGCCAGCAGTTACGGAGCGGGGGGGGCAGATACGCAGTATTTT; size: .; V: TRBV6-6; D: TRBD2; J: TRBJ2-3
CDR3: CASEEAPSTDTQYF; DNA: TGTGCCAGCGAGGAGGCACCTAGCACAGATACGCAGTATTTT; size: many; V: TRBV7-9; D: .; J: TRBJ2-3
CDR3: CASSSHPLEQYF; DNA: TGTGCCAGCAGCTCTCACCCTTTGGAGCAGTACTTC; size: .; V: TRBV5-8; D: .; J: TRBJ2-7
CDR3: CASGIWEETQYF; DNA: TGTGCCAGCGGTATCTGGGAGGAGACCCAGTACTTC; size: many; V: TRBV7-9; D: .; J: TRBJ2-5
CDR3: CAISGTGEPSGYTF; DNA: TGTGCCATCAGCGGGACAGGGGAGCCGAGTGGCTACACCTTC; size: few; V: TRBV10-3; D: TRBD1; J: TRBJ1-2
CDR3: CASSITAYGSYEQYF; DNA: TGTGCCAGTAGTATTACAGCGTACGGGTCCTACGAGCAGTACTTC; size: many; V: TRBV19; D: .; J: TRBJ2-7
CDR3: CSVGSDRGTGELFF; DNA: TGCAGCGTAGGGTCTGACCGGGGCACCGGGGAGCTGTTTTTT; size: many; V: TRBV29-1; D: .; J: TRBJ2-2
CDR3: CASTILVNTGELFF; DNA: TGCGCCAGCACGATCTTGGTGAACACCGGGGAGCTGTTTTTT; size: few; V: TRBV5-1; D: .; J: TRBJ2-2
CDR3: CASSEISGELFF; DNA: TGTGCCAGCAGTGAGATCTCCGGGGAGCTGTTTTTT; size: .; V: TRBV6-4; D: .; J: TRBJ2-2
CDR3: CASSFNTKLASYEQYF; DNA: TGTGCCAGCAGTTTCAATACCAAACTAGCCTCCTACGAGCAGTACTTC; size: many; V: TRBV28; D: .; J: TRBJ2-7
CDR3: CASSPMTVPAKNIQYF; DNA: TGTGCTAGCAGCCCGATGACAGTACCAGCCAAAAACATTCAGTACTTC; size: .; V: TRBV27; D: .; J: TRBJ2-4
CDR3: CASSQALNTGELFF; DNA: TGCGCCAGCAGCCAAGCTTTGAACACCGGGGAGCTGTTTTTT; size: .; V: TRBV4-1; D: .; J: TRBJ2-2
CDR3: CASSARPDIQETQYF; DNA: TGTGCCAGCAGCGCCCGTCCCGACATTCAAGAGACCCAGTACTTC; size: few; V: TRBV11-2; D: .; J: TRBJ2-5
CDR3: CSVELGTADIIYF; DNA: TGCAGCGTTGAGTTGGGGACGGCAGACATCATATATTTT; size: once; V: TRBV29-1; D: .; J: TRBJ1-3
CDR3: CASSQDRYSLNTEAFF; DNA: TGCGCCAGCAGCCAAGATCGGTATAGCCTGAACACTGAAGCTTTCTTT; size: many; V: TRBV4-3; D: .; J: TRBJ1-1
CDR3: CASSYSADRDIYSNQPQHF; DNA: TGTGCCAGCAGTTACTCAGCGGACAGAGACATCTATAGCAATCAGCCCCAGCATTTT; size: few; V: TRBV6-2/TRBV6-3; D: .; J: TRBJ1-5
CDR3: CAGSVRDQNEQFF; DNA: TGTGCCGGCAGCGTCCGGGACCAGAATGAGCAGTTCTTC; size: .; V: TRBV9; D: .; J: TRBJ2-1